This is a list of T cell receptor beta chains from one sample in a study of CD8+CD57+ T cells in acquired aplastic anemia. A single record per CDR3 protein comes from TCRdb applying MiXCR to the reads. The repertoire holds about 190,000 distinct CDR3 sequences, just under 50% seen once, with 9.7% in the top ten. The sample comprised sorted CD4+, CD8+, or CD8+CD57+ T cells (not recorded which) from PBMCs. Source of these receptors: a human donor with aplastic anemia. CDR3s include the opening cysteine and the closing phenylalanine or tryptophan. Fields, in order: J gene, D gene, V gene, clone size, CDR3 protein, CDR3 DNA. A D gene is named only where the DNA matches it firmly. Only part of the rows carry a size: once, few, many, or a class if the clone is expanded.

>TRBJ2-1|-|TRBV10-3|few
CAISESIGTNEQFF
TGTGCCATCAGTGAGTCGATAGGCACCAATGAGCAGTTCTTC
>TRBJ1-5|-|TRBV7-2|-
CASSPQGNQPQHF
TGTGCCAGCAGCCCTCAAGGTAATCAGCCCCAGCATTTT
>TRBJ2-1|TRBD2|TRBV11-2|many
CASSSPGLAGVNEQFF
TGTGCCAGCAGCTCCCCCGGACTAGCGGGGGTCAATGAGCAGTTCTTC
>TRBJ2-7|-|TRBV7-2|few
CASREQGAGSYEQYF
TGTGCCAGCAGGGAACAGGGAGCGGGCTCCTACGAGCAGTACTTC
>TRBJ2-5|-|TRBV7-9|-
CASQPRIVATQYF
TGTGCCAGCCAACCACGGATTGTAGCGACCCAGTACTTC
>TRBJ2-3|TRBD2|TRBV11-2|many
CASSLVLAGGPVDTQYF
TGTGCCAGCAGCTTAGTGCTAGCGGGAGGGCCAGTAGATACGCAGTATTTT
>TRBJ1-5|-|TRBV15|few
CATSRDDRGNQPQHF
TGTGCCACCAGCAGAGACGATAGAGGCAATCAGCCCCAGCATTTT
>TRBJ2-3|TRBD1|TRBV5-1|few
CASSTGDSTDTQYF
TGCGCCAGCAGCACAGGGGACAGCACAGATACGCAGTATTTT
>TRBJ2-1|-|TRBV20-1|many
CSASGRENEQFF
TGCAGTGCTAGCGGGAGAGAGAATGAGCAGTTCTTC
>TRBJ2-7|-|TRBV20-1|-
CSAITGSYEQYF
TGCAGTGCTATTACAGGGTCCTACGAGCAGTACTTC
>TRBJ2-5|TRBD2|TRBV10-1|many
CATLTSPGLERTQYF
TGCGCCACCCTAACCAGCCCGGGACTAGAAAGAACCCAGTACTTC
>TRBJ2-3|-|TRBV5-6|many
CASSLRSSATLTTQYF
TGTGCCAGCAGCCTACGATCTAGCGCAACCCTAACCACGCAGTATTTT
>TRBJ2-2|TRBD1|TRBV24-1|many
CATSMDRWNTGELFF
TGTGCCACCAGCATGGACAGGTGGAACACCGGGGAGCTGTTTTTT
>TRBJ2-2|-|TRBV24-1|-
CATSDLTSTAFLEGELFF
TGTGCCACCAGTGATTTAACGTCGACAGCCTTCCTGGAAGGGGAGCTGTTTTTT
>TRBJ2-1|-|TRBV2|many
CASSDRGMDDEQFF
TGTGCCAGCAGTGACCGGGGAATGGACGATGAGCAGTTCTTC
>TRBJ2-7|-|TRBV19|-
CASSMRSGAAYEQYF
TGTGCCAGTAGTATGAGGTCAGGGGCCGCCTACGAGCAGTACTTC
>TRBJ1-2|-|TRBV20-1|-
CSARDRGRRGYGYTF
TGCAGTGCTAGAGACAGGGGTCGACGGGGTTATGGCTACACCTTC
>TRBJ2-3|TRBD1|TRBV19|many
CASRDSQLPDTQYF
TGTGCCAGTCGGGACAGTCAATTGCCAGATACGCAGTATTTT
>TRBJ2-1|-|TRBV11-2|-
CASSPGLARNEQFF
TGTGCCAGCAGCCCTGGGCTAGCCCGCAATGAGCAGTTCTTC
>TRBJ1-6|TRBD1|TRBV6-1|-
CASSHDRGGSPLHF
TGTGCCAGCAGTCATGACAGGGGTGGTTCACCCCTCCACTTT
>TRBJ1-4|-|TRBV5-1|-
CASSWGPTDEKLFF
TGCGCCAGCAGCTGGGGCCCGACGGATGAAAAACTGTTTTTT
>TRBJ1-2|-|TRBV2|many
CASSEAVLGGWTYGYTF
TGTGCCAGCAGTGAAGCGGTTCTGGGGGGGTGGACCTATGGCTACACCTTC
>TRBJ2-5|-|TRBV10-3|-
CAISVGVVKTQYF
TGTGCCATCAGTGTAGGGGTGGTCAAGACCCAGTACTTC
>TRBJ1-1|-|TRBV19|-
CASSIALRTEAFF
TGTGCCAGTAGTATAGCGTTGAGGACTGAAGCTTTCTTT
>TRBJ2-3|TRBD2|TRBV11-1|-
CASRDTSGSTDTQYF
TGTGCCAGCAGAGACACTAGCGGTAGCACAGATACGCAGTATTTT
>TRBJ2-1|-|TRBV9|many
CASSVQGRNEQFF
TGTGCCAGCAGCGTACAGGGTAGAAATGAGCAGTTCTTC
>TRBJ2-7|-|TRBV4-3|many
CASSQDDGLTYEQYF
TGCGCCAGCAGCCAAGACGACGGATTGACCTACGAGCAGTACTTC
>TRBJ2-7|TRBD2|TRBV6-4|-
CASSDNNTSGRAVEQYF
TGTGCCAGCAGTGACAACAACACTAGCGGGAGGGCAGTCGAGCAGTACTTC
>TRBJ1-5|-|TRBV10-3|-
CAISSSTTVPNQPQHF
TGTGCCATCAGCTCCTCCACGACGGTCCCCAATCAGCCCCAGCATTTT
>TRBJ2-2|TRBD1|TRBV9|-
CASIGQGVFTGELFF
TGTGCCAGCATAGGCCAGGGGGTTTTCACCGGGGAGCTGTTTTTT
>TRBJ2-5|TRBD1|TRBV4-1|-
CASSQNRGTETQYF
TGCGCCAGCAGCCAAAACAGGGGGACGGAGACCCAGTACTTC
>TRBJ2-3|-|TRBV19|-
CASSIKTGPQRRYF
TGTGCCAGTAGTATCAAAACAGGGCCCCAACGGCGGTATTTT
>TRBJ2-7|TRBD1|TRBV19|-
CASSGHRDRGRYPYEQYF
TGTGCCAGTAGTGGCCACCGGGACAGGGGCCGCTACCCCTACGAGCAGTACTTC
>TRBJ2-7|TRBD2|TRBV29-1|once
CSVEELLAGVYEQYF
TGCAGCGTTGAAGAGCTGCTAGCGGGAGTTTACGAGCAGTACTTC
>TRBJ2-7|-|TRBV7-9|-
CASSLQSEPTYEQYF
TGTGCCAGCAGCTTACAAAGCGAACCTACCTACGAGCAGTACTTC
>TRBJ1-4|-|TRBV29-1|-
CSALGHRNEKLFF
TGCAGCGCGTTGGGACACCGTAATGAAAAACTGTTTTTT
>TRBJ2-2|-|TRBV5-1|few
CASSSGLGRDFNTGELFF
TGCGCCAGCAGCTCGGGCCTCGGGCGGGATTTTAACACCGGGGAGCTGTTTTTT
>TRBJ2-6|-|TRBV5-6|many
CASSLVGWGRGANVLTF
TGTGCCAGCAGCTTGGTAGGGTGGGGCCGGGGGGCCAACGTCCTGACTTTC
>TRBJ1-1|-|TRBV4-1|few
CASSQDRIRGSEAFF
TGCGCCAGCAGCCAAGATCGGATAAGGGGTTCTGAAGCTTTCTTT
>TRBJ2-7|-|TRBV2|-
CAGTGRRAAGEQYF
TGTGCCGGTACCGGGCGGAGGGCCGCGGGCGAGCAGTACTTC
>TRBJ2-7|TRBD2|TRBV9|many
CASSIGAGGPVDEQYF
TGTGCCAGCAGTATTGGGGCGGGAGGGCCAGTCGACGAGCAGTACTTC
>TRBJ1-5|-|TRBV19|-
CASSRSGGSNQPQHF
TGTGCCAGTAGTAGAAGCGGAGGTAGCAATCAGCCCCAGCATTTT